This T cell receptor (beta chain) emerged from a study of CD8 T cells in Susac syndrome. The germline gives CDR1 ENHRY, CDR2 SYGVKD. V shed 6 bases, J shed 12 bases, and the junction held 5 bases outside the gene matches. The CDR3 extends over 11 amino acids. Reverse transcription of about 0.45 to 1 ug RNA was carried out with random hexamers. By means of immunoSEQ multiplex PCR, TCR beta CDR3 spanning 54 Vbeta and 13 Jbeta underwent amplification. TCRdb re-analysed the immunoSEQ multiplex PCR reads in MiXCR, keeping a single row per CDR3 protein. The sample contains roughly 300,000 distinct CDR3 sequences, around 84% of which appear only once.

This receptor was obtained from a human donor with multiple sclerosis. This sequence joins TRBV10-3 and TRBJ2-1; 7 nucleotides line up with TRBD1. The sample comprised CD8+ T cells from PBMCs. CDR3 region: CAIRIDRVQFF. CDR3 DNA sequence: TGTGCCATCAGGATAGACAGGGTGCAGTTCTTC.